Below, one T cell receptor beta chain is given with its context. The target of this receptor is not known. No base-level quality is on record; no much larger clone is a single base apart. With the immunoSEQ assay, which is a bias-controlled multiplex PCR relying on V- and J-specific primers, TCR beta CDR3 regions were amplified from genomic DNA. In a second PCR step, a proprietary barcode and Illumina adapter sequences were attached to the CDR3 amplicons. CDR3 libraries were sequenced on an Illumina MiSeq instrument. In the paper's pipeline: Export and quality control were handled in immunoSEQ Analyzer 3.0, while downstream analyses relied on R Bioconductor and Immunarch. Only productive rearrangements in the normalized downsampled data set went into calculating the repertoire metrics. Pathologically expanded clonotypes were defined as those larger than 5 templates in the normalized cohort. Repertoire diversity was measured with the Inverse Simpson Index. To capture all clonotypes, the CMV-specificity analyses were run on the non-normalized data set. In TCRdb, the immuneACCESS table is reduced to in-frame sequences with V and J assigned. These tables do not hold every clone; where another copy was compared, an unresolved V gene accounts for under half, and the others remain unexplained. That table furnishes V, J and clone size, whereas the DNA furnished D and trimming. Recorded for this sample are tens of thousands of clones; 90% to 96% of them occurred a single time. The top ten hold under 2% of the sample.

Reading the label with the study, this specimen's time point is: recipient sample about 28 days before transplant, after cytoreduction. Blood from recipients was drawn about 28 days before transplant and again at days 30, 100 and 180 after transplant. Nuclei Lysis Solution was used to extract genomic DNA from fresh or cryopreserved unfractionated peripheral blood mononuclear cells. Including cysteine and phenylalanine, the CDR3 has 12 amino acids. Only CDR3 DNA remains: 36 bases, in frame from the first base. The trim is 0 bases for V and 4 bases for J, with a gap of 3 bases between the germline ends. Reading the germline V gene (reference sequence) gives CDR1 WNHNN and CDR2 SYGVQD. This specimen belongs to a study of T cell clonotyping in hematopoietic cell transplantation (dated by TCRdb to about 2021). About the study as a whole: Recipient samples taken before transplant were collected after cytoreduction. A total of 120 to 150 blood samples were gathered in the study from a few dozen consecutive transplant recipients along with their related donors. Recruitment of patients was conducted between late 2015 and 2017, and follow-up was continued until September 2020 or death. Overall study results and their limits: Inverse Simpson Index values from donors and from recipients before transplant predicted broader TCR repertoire diversity after transplant. The sample size was limited, and because cells were not sorted, the contributions of CD4 and CD8 repertoires could not be separated. Recipient TCR diversity fell after transplant, with pathologically expanded clonotypes rising progressively from day 30 to day 180. Just a small fraction of recipient repertoires overlapped with donor repertoires, and more than 95% appeared de novo at the given depth.

Here the chain combines TRBV10-1 and TRBJ2-5, with the D gene not confidently named. This specimen was peripheral blood mononuclear cells, taken before stem cell transplant. This sequence originates from a woman aged 45-59 years with acute myeloid leukemia. Some clones in this sample may be carry-over from other donors' samples. The DNA sequence follows: TGCGCCAGCAGTGAGTCGAGAGAGACCCAGTACTTC. Its coded protein is CASSESRETQYF.